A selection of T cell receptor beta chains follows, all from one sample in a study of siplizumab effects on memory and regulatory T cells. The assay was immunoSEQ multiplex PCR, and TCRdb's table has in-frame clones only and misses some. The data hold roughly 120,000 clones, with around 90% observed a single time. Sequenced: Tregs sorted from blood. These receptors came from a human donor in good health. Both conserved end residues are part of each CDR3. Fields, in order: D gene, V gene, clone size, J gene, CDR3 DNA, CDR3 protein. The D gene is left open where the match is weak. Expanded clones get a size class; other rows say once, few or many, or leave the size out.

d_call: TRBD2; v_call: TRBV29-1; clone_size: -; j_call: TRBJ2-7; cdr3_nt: TGCAGCGTTGAAGGGGGCGGGAGTTACGAGCAGTACTTC; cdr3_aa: CSVEGGGSYEQYF
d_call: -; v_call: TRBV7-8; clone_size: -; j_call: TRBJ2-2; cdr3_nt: TGTGCCAGCAGCTTAGATTCGCTGGGCAGGGGAAAAACTGGCGACGCCGGGGAGCTGTTTTTT; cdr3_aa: CASSLDSLGRGKTGDAGELFF
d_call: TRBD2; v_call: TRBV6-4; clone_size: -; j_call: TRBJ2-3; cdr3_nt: TGTGCCCATAGACTAGCTAGCACAGATACGCAGTATTTT; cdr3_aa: CAHRLASTDTQYF
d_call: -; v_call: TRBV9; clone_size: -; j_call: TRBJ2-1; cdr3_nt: TGTGCCAGCAGCCCGATAGCCTATACCTACAATGAGCAGTTCTTC; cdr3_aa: CASSPIAYTYNEQFF
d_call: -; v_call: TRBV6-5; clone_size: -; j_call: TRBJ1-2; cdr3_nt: TGTGCCAGCAGCCCCGGACCACCCCCCTATGGCTACACCTTC; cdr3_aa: CASSPGPPPYGYTF
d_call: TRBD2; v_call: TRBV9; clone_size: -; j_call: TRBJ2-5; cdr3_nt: TGTGCCAGCAGCGTACTAGCGGGGGACTTCCAAGAGACCCAGTACTTC; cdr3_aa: CASSVLAGDFQETQYF
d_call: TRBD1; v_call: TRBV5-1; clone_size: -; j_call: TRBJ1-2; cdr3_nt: TGCGCCAGCAGCTTGGTGGCGGGACAGATAAGCCGTGGCTACACCTTC; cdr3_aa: CASSLVAGQISRGYTF
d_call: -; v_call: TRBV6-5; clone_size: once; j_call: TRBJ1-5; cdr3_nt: TGTGCCAGCAGGGCCGGGGGGCCCCAGCATTTT; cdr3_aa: CASRAGGPQHF
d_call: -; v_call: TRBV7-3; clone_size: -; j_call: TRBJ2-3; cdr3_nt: TGTGCCAGCAGCTTAACGGTGGCCCCAGATACGCAGTATTTT; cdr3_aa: CASSLTVAPDTQYF
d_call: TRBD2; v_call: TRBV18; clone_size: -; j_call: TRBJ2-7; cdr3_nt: TGTGCCAGCTCACCCAGAGCGGGGTTTTCGTTATACGAGCAGTACTTC; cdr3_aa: CASSPRAGFSLYEQYF
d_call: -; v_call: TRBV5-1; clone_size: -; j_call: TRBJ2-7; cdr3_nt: TGCGCCAGCAGAATCGCAGGGACCTACGAGCAGTACTTC; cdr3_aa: CASRIAGTYEQYF
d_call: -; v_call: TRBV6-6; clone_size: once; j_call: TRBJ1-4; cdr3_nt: TGTGCCAGCAGCCACGGTGCTAGGGTTAAGATAGAAAAACTGTTTTTT; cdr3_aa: CASSHGARVKIEKLFF
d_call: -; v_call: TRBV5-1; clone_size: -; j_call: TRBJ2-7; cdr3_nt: TGCGCCAGCAGCCCCTGGCACAGTTTCGCCTACGAGCAGTACTTC; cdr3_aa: CASSPWHSFAYEQYF
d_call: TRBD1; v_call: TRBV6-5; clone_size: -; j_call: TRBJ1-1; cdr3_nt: TGTGCCAGCAGTTACGGACAGGGCGAAATTGAAGCTTTCTTT; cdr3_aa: CASSYGQGEIEAFF
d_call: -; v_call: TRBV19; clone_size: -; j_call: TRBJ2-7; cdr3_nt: TGTGCCAGTAGTATCACTAACGGTTACGAGCAGTACTTC; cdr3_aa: CASSITNGYEQYF
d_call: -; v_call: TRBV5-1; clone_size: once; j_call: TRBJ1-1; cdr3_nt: TGCGCCAGCAGAAATCTGTGGGGGCTCACTGAAGCTTTCTTT; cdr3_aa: CASRNLWGLTEAFF
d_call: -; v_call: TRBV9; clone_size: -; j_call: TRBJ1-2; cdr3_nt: TGTGCCAGCAGCGCCCGGACAGAGAACTATGGCTACACCTTC; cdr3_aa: CASSARTENYGYTF
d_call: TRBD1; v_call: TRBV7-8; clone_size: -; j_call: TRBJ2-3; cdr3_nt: TGTGCCAGCAGCCCAGGGACAGGGGATTGGTCGGGAGATACGCAGTATTTT; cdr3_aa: CASSPGTGDWSGDTQYF
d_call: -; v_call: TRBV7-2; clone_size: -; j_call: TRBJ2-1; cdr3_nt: TGTGCCAGCAGCTCCTTGGGCGGAAATGAGCAGTTCTTC; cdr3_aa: CASSSLGGNEQFF
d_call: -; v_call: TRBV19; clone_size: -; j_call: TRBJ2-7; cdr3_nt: TGTGCCAGTAGTATAGATGGGGCGAGTCTAAGGTACTTC; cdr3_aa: CASSIDGASLRYF
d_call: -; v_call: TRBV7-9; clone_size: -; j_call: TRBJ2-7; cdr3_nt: TGTGCCAGCAGCAGACAAGCGGGCTCCTACGAGCAGTACTTC; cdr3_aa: CASSRQAGSYEQYF
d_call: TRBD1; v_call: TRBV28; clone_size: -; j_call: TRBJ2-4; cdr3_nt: TGTGCCAGCAGCCCTCTGGACAGGTCCCTAAACATTCAGTACTTC; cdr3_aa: CASSPLDRSLNIQYF
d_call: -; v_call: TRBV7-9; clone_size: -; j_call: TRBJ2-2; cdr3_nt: TGTGCCAGCAGCCCCCCGCGAGGAGCGACTAACACCGGGGAGCTGTTTTTT; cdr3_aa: CASSPPRGATNTGELFF
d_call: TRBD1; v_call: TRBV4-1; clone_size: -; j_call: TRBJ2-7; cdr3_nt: TGCGCCAGCAGCCAGCTTGGACAGGGAGCGACCCGCGACGAGCAGTACTTC; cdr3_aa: CASSQLGQGATRDEQYF